A selection of T cell receptor beta chains follows, all from one sample in a study of T cell changes during pregnancy in multiple sclerosis. The protocol was immunoSEQ multiplex PCR, while the TCRdb copy is restricted to in-frame clones and leaves out a portion. The sample shows about 89,000 clones, around 92% of them seen only once. This specimen consisted of peripheral blood, obtained after pregnancy. The receptors were gathered from a female donor in good health, enrolled as a control in a pregnancy study. Both conserved end residues are part of each CDR3. D genes are given only for firm matches. Not all rows give a size; the values are once, few, many and, for expanded clones, a class.

NA	TRBV5-1	TRBJ1-3	NA	CASNYGNTIYF	TGCGCCAGCAACTACGGAAACACCATATATTTT
TRBD1	TRBV7-9	TRBJ1-1	few	CASTLKGLGTVNTEAFF	TGTGCCAGCACCCTAAAAGGGCTGGGGACAGTTAACACTGAAGCTTTCTTT
NA	TRBV28	TRBJ1-2	NA	CATTWGRGYTF	TGTGCCACCACTTGGGGGAGGGGCTACACCTTC
NA	TRBV29-1	TRBJ2-2	NA	CSVEAQGGRSGELFF	TGCAGCGTTGAAGCCCAAGGAGGGAGATCCGGGGAGCTGTTTTTT
NA	TRBV6-4	TRBJ2-3	NA	CASSDWYRGRRGDTQYF	TGTGCCAGCAGTGACTGGTATAGGGGTAGAAGGGGAGATACGCAGTATTTT
NA	TRBV6-6	TRBJ1-2	once	CASSYDQGNVGYTF	TGTGCCAGCAGTTACGACCAGGGGAATGTTGGCTACACCTTC
TRBD2	TRBV7-6	TRBJ2-7	NA	CASSWGLAGTYEQYF	TGTGCCAGCAGCTGGGGACTAGCGGGAACTTACGAGCAGTACTTC
NA	TRBV5-5	TRBJ1-1	NA	CASSPGGVIRTEAFF	TGTGCCAGCAGCCCGGGGGGGGTTATTAGGACTGAAGCTTTCTTT
TRBD2	TRBV2	TRBJ2-7	NA	CASRETSGLNEQYF	TGTGCCAGCAGGGAGACTAGCGGGCTTAACGAGCAGTACTTC
TRBD1	TRBV7-9	TRBJ2-1	NA	CANQDRERNEQFF	TGTGCCAATCAAGACAGGGAAAGGAATGAGCAGTTCTTC
NA	TRBV7-8	TRBJ2-4	NA	CASSLTRDIQDIQYF	TGTGCCAGCAGCCTTACTAGGGACATCCAGGACATTCAGTACTTC
NA	TRBV18	TRBJ1-6	NA	CASSPGQNSPLHF	TGTGCCAGCTCACCCGGACAAAATTCACCCCTCCACTTT
NA	TRBV6-1	TRBJ1-5	NA	CASSGGQQTYSNQPQHF	TGTGCCAGCAGTGGGGGACAACAGACCTATAGCAATCAGCCCCAGCATTTT
NA	TRBV5-4	TRBJ2-7	once	CASSLPTGATYEQYF	TGTGCCAGCAGCTTGCCGACAGGTGCTACCTACGAGCAGTACTTC
NA	TRBV28	TRBJ1-5	NA	CASSFSGYKQPQHF	TGTGCCAGCAGTTTTTCCGGGTATAAGCAGCCCCAGCATTTT